These 30 T cell receptor beta chains came from one sample sequenced in a study of shared clonotypes between healthy human individuals. Using immunoSEQ multiplex PCR, the repertoire was profiled, and TCRdb retains in-frame clones only, with some absent. The sample holds 600,000 to 750,000 clones; more than 70% are singletons and the top ten take about 1.7%. Sequencing was performed on memory CD4+ T cells sorted from blood. Sample subset: CD45RA-negative fraction. The receptor set was obtained from a woman under 40 in good health.

DNA of the CDR3: TGTGCCAGCAGGCTTGGACAGGGCCGCGAGCAGTACTTC. Translation: CASRLGQGREQYF. V gene TRBV6-5 combines with J gene TRBJ2-7; 8 bases match TRBD1. The CDR3 length is 13 residues. The V segment lost 6 bases and the J segment 6 bases; nucleotides outside the gene matches: 7. From germline, CDR1 is MNHEY and CDR2 SVGAGI.

The chain combines TRBV2 with TRBJ2-3; TRBD2 aligns across 13 bases. V lost 8 bases, J lost 0 bases, and 8 bases stayed unmatched. The CDR3 spans 17 residues. The germline gives CDR1 SNHLY, CDR2 FYNNEI. The CDR3 nucleotides are TGTGCCAGCGGGCGGGGGACTAGCGGGGCTAGCACAGATACGCAGTATTTT. It codes for CASGRGTSGASTDTQYF. The whole variable domain, filled in from reference TRBV2 and TRBJ2-3, reads EPEVTQTPSHQVTQMGQEVILRCVPISNHLYFYWYRQILGQKVEFLVSFYNNEISEKSEIFDDQFSVERPDGSNFTLKIRSTKLEDSAMYFCASGRGTSGASTDTQYFGPGTRLTVL.

The chain is built from TRBV28 and TRBJ1-2, with D tentatively TRBD1 (6 bases). The germline V gene encodes CDR1 MDHEN and CDR2 SYDVKM. V was trimmed by 7 bases and J by 9 bases, leaving 21 bases between them. CDR3 length equals 14 residues. Here the CDR3 reads CASIDSRDTDRYTF. Here the CDR3 DNA reads TGTGCCAGCATAGATTCCCGGGACACCGATCGCTACACCTTC.

For this clone: This sample includes further DNA sequences coding for the same CDR3. The chain joins TRBV28 to TRBJ2-5, with D hard to call. Germline assignment: CDR1 MDHEN and CDR2 SYDVKM. The CDR3 spans 13 residues. Trimming took off 2 bases at V and 0 bases at J, with 4 bases between the two ends. The CDR3 region is CASSLTYQETQYF. CDR3 in DNA: TGTGCCAGCAGTTTAACTTACCAAGAGACCCAGTACTTC.

The J gene is TRBJ1-2, the V gene TRBV5-1, with D tentatively TRBD1 (6 bases). The ends were cut back, 5 bases at V and 7 bases at J, with 15 bases in the middle. The CDR3 has 13 amino acids. Germline lookup yields CDR1 SGHRS and CDR2 YFSETQ. The CDR3 here is CASSLEAGVGYTF. Here the CDR3 DNA reads TGCGCCAGCAGTCTGGAGGCAGGGGTTGGCTACACCTTC.

The chain has TRBV19 and TRBJ2-7; D possibly corresponds to TRBD1 (6 bases). Germline CDR1 and CDR2: LNHDA and SQIVND (reference sequence). V lost 8 bases and J 3 bases, leaving 14 bases between the germline ends. The CDR3 spans 13 residues. Here the CDR3 reads CASSRDTHYEQYF. The CDR3 DNA is TGTGCCAGTTCCCGGGACACGCACTACGAGCAGTACTTC.

This clone was detected only once. The chain carries TRBV4-2 and TRBJ1-2; 7 bases are shared with TRBD1. The CDR3 has 16 residues. Germline V gives CDR1 LGHNA, CDR2 YNFKEQ. V was clipped by 0 bases and J by 8 bases; unmatched bases: 12. CDR3 DNA sequence: TGTGCCAGCAGCCAAGATTTTTCGGGGACAGCCTTCGGCTACACCTTC. Protein: CASSQDFSGTAFGYTF.

This clone was seen many times. The chain links TRBV5-1 to TRBJ2-7; weak D call: TRBD1 (6 bases). This CDR3 has 16 amino acids. Trimming stripped 4 bases from V and 5 bases from J, with 22 bases between. The V gene's germline CDR1 is SGHRS and CDR2 YFSETQ. CDR3 in DNA: TGCGCCAGCAGCGGGGGCCCCGGGACATATCCTGACGAGCAGTACTTC. Amino acids: CASSGGPGTYPDEQYF.

The rearrangement uses TRBV18 and TRBJ2-1; 7 nucleotides agree with TRBD2. Per the germline V gene, CDR1 is KGHSH and CDR2 is LQKENI. The CDR3 spans 16 residues. J lost 7 bases, V lost 5 bases, and 14 bases had no gene match. The CDR3 is CASSIGAGDLRNEQFF. The CDR3 nucleotides read TGTGCCAGCTCAATAGGGGCGGGAGATCTGAGGAATGAGCAGTTCTTC.

V gene TRBV2 combines with J gene TRBJ2-4; D is undetermined. This CDR3 is built from 13 residues. Germline CDR1 SNHLY, CDR2 FYNNEI. Trimming pared 3 bases from V and 9 bases from J, leaving 12 bases between. The CDR3 nucleotides read TGTGCCAGCAGTGAGGAGACGGCTAGCATTCAGTACTTC. It translates to CASSEETASIQYF.

The chain employs TRBV7-6 and TRBJ2-5, with D perhaps matching TRBD1 or TRBD2 (5 bases each). This CDR3 has 12 amino acids. Between the trimmed V and J ends, which lost 5 bases and 4 bases, there was a span of 8 bases. In germline, CDR1 is SGHVS, CDR2 FNYEAQ. CDR3 protein: CASSTGTETQYF. The CDR3 nucleotides are TGTGCCAGCAGCACGGGGACAGAGACCCAGTACTTC.

This clone was counted at least ten times. The rearrangement joins TRBV30 to TRBJ2-1, with D unresolved. Deletions cut 5 bases from V and 11 bases from J, with 10 bases between. Germline V gene data show CDR1 as GTSNPN and CDR2 as SVGIG (reference sequence). The CDR3 length is 10 residues. The CDR3 DNA is TGTGCCTGGGGCGCATCTAAGCAGTTCTTC. It yields the protein CAWGASKQFF.

In regard to this clone: This sample also contains other DNA sequences that code for the same CDR3. The rearrangement joins TRBV19 to TRBJ1-2; 8 positions match TRBD1. CDR3 size: 14 residues. The V gene end was trimmed by 7 bases and the J gene end by 2 bases; junction bases not matched to a gene: 6. From germline, CDR1 is LNHDA and CDR2 SQIVND (reference sequence). The CDR3 DNA is TGTGCCAGTACCGACAGGGGACTAAACTATGGCTACACCTTC. Encoded protein: CASTDRGLNYGYTF.

V is TRBV14 and J is TRBJ2-1; 7 bases map to TRBD2. The CDR3 has 17 residues. V gave up 4 bases and J gave up 6 bases; unmatched junction bases: 15. Looked up from germline, CDR1 is SGHDN and CDR2 is FVKESK. CDR3 in amino acids: CASSRGSGQRRSNEQFF. The CDR3 nucleotides are TGTGCCAGCAGCCGTGGTAGCGGGCAGCGGCGGAGCAATGAGCAGTTCTTC. Using reference TRBV14 and TRBJ2-1 for the parts outside the CDR3, the full variable domain is EAGVTQFPSHSVIEKGQTVTLRCDPISGHDNLYWYRRVMGKEIKFLLHFVKESKQDESGMPNNRFLAERTGGTYSTLKVQPAELEDSGVYFCASSRGSGQRRSNEQFFGPGTRLTVL.

The chain uses TRBV30 and TRBJ2-7; D gene uncertain. The CDR3 runs 13 residues. V lost 1 base, J lost 3 bases, and 10 bases lay in between. CDR1 GTSNPN and CDR2 SVGIG come from the germline V gene (reference sequence). The CDR3: CAWSDEFGYEQYF. The DNA of the CDR3 is TGTGCCTGGAGTGATGAATTTGGCTACGAGCAGTACTTC.

The chain carries TRBV2 and TRBJ2-5; 8 positions match TRBD2. This CDR3 is built from 13 residues. Trimming at V came to 9 bases and at J to 5 bases, leaving 8 bases not matched to a gene. Per germline, CDR1 SNHLY and CDR2 FYNNEI. The CDR3 nucleotides are TGTGCCAGTCAGCGGGAGTCGGGTGAGACCCAGTACTTC. Amino acids: CASQRESGETQYF. Combining the CDR3 with reference TRBV2 and TRBJ2-5 gives the whole variable domain EPEVTQTPSHQVTQMGQEVILRCVPISNHLYFYWYRQILGQKVEFLVSFYNNEISEKSEIFDDQFSVERPDGSNFTLKIRSTKLEDSAMYFCASQRESGETQYFGPGTRLLVL.

As concerns this clone: This sample includes further DNA sequences coding for the same CDR3. The chain couples TRBV2 to TRBJ2-2; D gene ambiguous. Germline V gene data show CDR1 as SNHLY and CDR2 as FYNNEI. This CDR3 has 12 amino acids. The V and J ends lost 7 bases and 5 bases respectively, with 8 bases between them. For the CDR3, the DNA is TGTGCCAGCACCCCCAATACCGGGGAGCTGTTTTTT. Translation: CASTPNTGELFF.

The chain carries TRBV27 and TRBJ2-7, with D possibly matching TRBD2 (6 bases). Germline V CDR1 and CDR2: MNHEY, SMNVEV (reference sequence). The CDR3 is 18 residues long. V shed 4 bases and J shed 2 bases, with 24 bases lying between them. For the CDR3, the DNA is TGTGCCAGCAGTTCCATTGTTTTGGGGACTCGACAGACCTACGAGCAGTACTTC. Protein sequence: CASSSIVLGTRQTYEQYF.

The chain carries TRBV14 and TRBJ1-4; D unclear. Germline V CDR1 and CDR2: SGHDN, FVKESK. The CDR3 consists of 15 residues. V lost 1 base and J lost 4, with 10 bases in between. CDR3 DNA sequence: TGTGCCAGCAGCCAAGGGGCCGGTTATAATGAAAAACTGTTTTTT. As protein: CASSQGAGYNEKLFF.

The chain combines TRBV5-4 with TRBJ2-1, with D perhaps being TRBD1 or TRBD2 (6 bases each). Trimming removed 4 bases from V and 4 bases from J, with 15 bases in between. The CDR3 is 15 amino acids. Per germline, CDR1 SGHNT and CDR2 YYREEE (reference sequence). CDR3 amino acids: CASSPGASSYNEQFF. The DNA of the CDR3 is TGTGCCAGCAGCCCGGGGGCTAGTTCGTACAATGAGCAGTTCTTC. Supplemented by reference TRBV5-4 and TRBJ2-1, the full variable domain reads ETGVTQSPTHLIKTRGQQVTLRCSSQSGHNTVSWYQQALGQGPQFIFQYYREEENGRGNFPPRFSGLQFPNYSSELNVNALELDDSALYLCASSPGASSYNEQFFGPGTRLTVL.

This clone was counted many times. The CDR3 spells CASGPTGLYEQYF. For the CDR3, the DNA is TGTGCCAGCGGTCCGACAGGCCTCTACGAGCAGTACTTC. V and J are TRBV7-9 and TRBJ2-7; D is possibly TRBD1 (6 bases). Between the trimmed V and J ends, which lost 8 bases and 3 bases, there was a span of 14 bases. CDR1 and CDR2 from the germline V gene are SEHNR and FQNEAQ (reference sequence). CDR3 length: 13 amino acids.

This rearrangement joins TRBV5-4 to TRBJ2-2; the match to TRBD1 covers 7 bases. Germline lookup yields CDR1 SGHNT and CDR2 YYREEE (reference sequence). The CDR3 is 15 residues long. Trimming removed 2 bases from V and 3 bases from J; junction bases left unmatched: 4. In nucleotides, the CDR3 is TGTGCCAGCAGCTTTAGCACAGGGGACACCGGGGAGCTGTTTTTT. It specifies CASSFSTGDTGELFF.

This clone appeared once. This CDR3 is also generated by other DNA sequences in the sample. The chain uses TRBV9 and TRBJ2-3; D may be TRBD2 (5 bases). This CDR3 region has 14 residues. The germline CDR1 and CDR2 sequences are SGDLS and YYNGEE. The V end was cut by 4 bases, the J end by 1 base, with 10 bases between. The CDR3 reads CASSPRTGTDTQYF. The CDR3 DNA follows: TGTGCCAGCAGCCCCCGGACTGGCACAGATACGCAGTATTTT.

On this clone itself: A much more abundant neighbour one base away suggests this may be a read error. Other DNA sequences in this sample translate to the same CDR3. The rearrangement uses TRBV6-6 and TRBJ1-1; no clear D. The CDR3 length is 14 residues. Germline V gives CDR1 MNHNY, CDR2 SVGAGI (reference sequence). Between the trimmed V and J ends, which lost 0 bases and 1 base, there was a span of 6 bases. The CDR3, as DNA: TGTGCCAGCAGTTACTCGGGCAGGAACACTGAAGCTTTCTTT. It translates to CASSYSGRNTEAFF.

Concerning this clone: The same CDR3 can be traced to other DNA sequences in this sample. The V and J genes are TRBV18 and TRBJ1-1, with D unresolved. Germline V gene lookup returns CDR1 KGHSH and CDR2 LQKENI. The CDR3 is made up of 14 amino acids. V was trimmed by 0 bases and J by 0 bases, leaving 5 bases between them. The CDR3 nucleotides are TGTGCCAGCTCACCACCCAGTGTGAACACTGAAGCTTTCTTT. Its translation is CASSPPSVNTEAFF.

This CDR3 reads CASRLTAINQPQHF. The CDR3 region has the DNA TGTGCCAGCAGATTAACAGCAATCAATCAGCCCCAGCATTTT. The chain links TRBV6-1 to TRBJ1-5; D not certain. This CDR3 has 14 residues. Trimming shortened V by 6 bases and J by 3 bases, and 12 bases separated the two germline ends. CDR1 and CDR2 (germline): MNHNS, SASEGT.

This clone was found a few times. The chain recombines TRBV7-9 with TRBJ2-3; TRBD2 matches 10 bases. CDR1 and CDR2 from the germline V gene are SEHNR and FQNEAQ (reference sequence). The ends lost 6 bases at V and 2 bases at J; junction bases unmatched: 5. CDR3 length: 15 amino acids. CDR3 nucleotide sequence: TGTGCCAGCAGACCTCTAGCGGGAGTCACAGATACGCAGTATTTT. Encoded protein: CASRPLAGVTDTQYF.

The V call is TRBV11-2, the J call TRBJ2-7; TRBD2 matches 14 bases. The V gene end was trimmed by 6 bases and the J gene end by 5 bases; junction bases not matched to a gene: 9. Germline-derived CDR1 and CDR2 are SGHAT and FQNNGV. This CDR3 comprises 16 residues. The CDR3 here is CASSLSGLAGGDEQYF. In DNA form, the CDR3 reads TGTGCCAGCAGTCTCAGCGGACTAGCGGGAGGAGACGAGCAGTACTTC.

The genes are TRBV27 and TRBJ2-5; a possible D gene is TRBD2 (6 bases). Between the trimmed V and J ends, which lost 2 bases and 5 bases, there was a span of 9 bases. From germline, CDR1 is MNHEY and CDR2 SMNVEV (reference sequence). The CDR3 consists of 13 residues. CDR3 residues: CASSLSGRETQYF. CDR3 DNA: TGTGCCAGCAGTTTAAGTGGGAGGGAGACCCAGTACTTC.

A few counts support this clone. The same CDR3 arises from other DNA sequences in this sample as well. V and J are TRBV5-1 and TRBJ2-7; 7 bases are shared with TRBD1. With V trimmed by 3 bases and J by 5 bases, 2 bases remained unmatched. CDR3 length equals 12 residues. Germline V lookup: CDR1 SGHRS, CDR2 YFSETQ. CDR3: CASSSTGDEQYF. As DNA, the CDR3 is TGCGCCAGCAGCTCTACAGGGGACGAGCAGTACTTC.